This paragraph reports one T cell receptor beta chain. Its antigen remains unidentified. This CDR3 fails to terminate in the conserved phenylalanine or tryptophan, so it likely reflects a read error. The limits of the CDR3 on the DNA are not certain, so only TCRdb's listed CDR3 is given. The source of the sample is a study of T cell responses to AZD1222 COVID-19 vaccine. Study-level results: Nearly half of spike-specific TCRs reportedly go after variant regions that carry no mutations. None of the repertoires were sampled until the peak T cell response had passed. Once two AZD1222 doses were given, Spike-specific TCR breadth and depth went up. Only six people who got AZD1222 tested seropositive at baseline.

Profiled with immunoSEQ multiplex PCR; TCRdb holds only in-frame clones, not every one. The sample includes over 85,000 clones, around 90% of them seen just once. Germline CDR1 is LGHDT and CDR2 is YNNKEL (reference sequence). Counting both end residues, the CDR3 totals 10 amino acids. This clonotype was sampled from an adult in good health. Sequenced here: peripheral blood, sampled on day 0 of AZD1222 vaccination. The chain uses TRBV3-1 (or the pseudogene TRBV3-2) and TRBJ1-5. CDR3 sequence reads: CASSQVPIPS.